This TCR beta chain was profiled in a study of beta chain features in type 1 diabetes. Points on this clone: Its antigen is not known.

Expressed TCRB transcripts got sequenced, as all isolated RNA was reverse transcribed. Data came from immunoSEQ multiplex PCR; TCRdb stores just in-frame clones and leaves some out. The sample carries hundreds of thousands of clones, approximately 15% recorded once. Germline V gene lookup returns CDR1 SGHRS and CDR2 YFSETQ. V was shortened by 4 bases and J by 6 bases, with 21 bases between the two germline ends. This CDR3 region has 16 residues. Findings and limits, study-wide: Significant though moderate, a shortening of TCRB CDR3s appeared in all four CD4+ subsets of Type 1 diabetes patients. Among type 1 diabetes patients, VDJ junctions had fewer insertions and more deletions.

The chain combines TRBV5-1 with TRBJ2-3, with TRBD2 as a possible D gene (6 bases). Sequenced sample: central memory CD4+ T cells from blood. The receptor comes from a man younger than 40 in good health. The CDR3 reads CASSPGVGGIGDTQYF. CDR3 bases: TGCGCCAGCAGCCCCGGCGTTGGCGGGATAGGGGATACGCAGTATTTT.